This T cell receptor (beta chain) was sequenced for a study of glioma-infiltrating T cells after dendritic cell vaccination. Study-level points and caveats: Patients with more pretreatment TILs had longer time to progression and survival.

Clones were read by immunoSEQ multiplex PCR, and TCRdb kept only the in-frame ones, dropping some. The sample yields around 90,000 clones, over 75% seen once. Of note for this clone: Its antigen is not identified.

Noted time point: after dendritic cell vaccination, including at tumor progression/relapse. Blood PBMC samples: pre-vaccination, two weeks post third vaccination, and at tumor progression. The TCR sequence derives from a human donor with glioblastoma. The sequencing used blood, collected after dendritic cell vaccination.

Written as DNA, the CDR3 is TGTGCCAGCAGCACCAGAACAGGGGGAAGGGGCTATGGCTACACCTTC. Translation gives CASSTRTGGRGYGYTF. The chain employs TRBV5-4 and TRBJ1-2, with TRBD1 identical over 8 bases. CDR1 SGHNT and CDR2 YYREEE come from the germline V gene (reference sequence). V was clipped by 4 bases and J by 4 bases; unmatched bases: 12. The CDR3 runs 16 residues.